The 6 T cell receptor beta chains listed next were all sequenced from one sample in a study of vaccination and CD4 T cells after COVID-19. With the Oncomine TCR Beta short-read assay, DNA from cultured CD4+ T cells was sequenced. TCRdb processed the PCR reads anew with MiXCR; each CDR3 protein has one entry. The sample has around 25,000 distinct CDR3 sequences; 30% are singletons. The antigens of these receptors remain unknown. Time point described: late sampling 161 to 241 days after vaccination in three convalescent patients. Treatment: roughly 10-day PBMC culture with coronavirus spike peptide pools or control peptides (ViraFEST assay). The sample was CD4+ T cells from blood, cultured in vitro, taken about 7 months after SARS-CoV-2 vaccination. These receptors were taken from a human donor who had recovered from COVID-19.

This chain uses TRBV19 with TRBJ1-2; unclear D gene. Germline loops: CDR1 LNHDA, CDR2 SQIVND (reference sequence). The CDR3 extends over 12 amino acids. Trimming shortened V by 8 bases and J by 3 bases, and 10 bases separated the two germline ends. CDR3 DNA sequence: TGTGCCAGTTGGGAGAGGGACTATGGCTACACCTTC. This sequence encodes CASWERDYGYTF.

This clonotype was counted between two and nine times. The V gene is TRBV4-1, the J gene TRBJ1-5, with a possible D match to TRBD1 (5 bases). Trimming took off 3 bases at V and 0 bases at J, with 15 bases between the two ends. This CDR3 spans 17 amino acids. Germline CDR1 MGHRA, CDR2 YSYEKL. The CDR3 DNA follows: TGCGCCAGCAGCCAGGGGCTAAATGTTTATAGCAATCAGCCCCAGCATTTT. This gives the protein CASSQGLNVYSNQPQHF.

This chain links TRBV20-1 with TRBJ2-6; no definite D call. V lost 0 bases, J lost 0 bases, and 3 bases lay in between. CDR3 length equals 14 residues. The germline V gene encodes CDR1 DFQATT and CDR2 SNEGSKA (reference sequence). The CDR3 region is CSARDGSGANVLTF. As DNA, the CDR3 is TGCAGTGCTAGAGACGGCTCTGGGGCCAACGTCCTGACTTTC.

This clonotype was recorded a few times. The chain carries TRBV7-3 and TRBJ2-1; no clear D. Germline CDR1 and CDR2: SGHTA and FQGTGA. CDR3 size: 13 residues. V gave up 2 bases and J gave up 4 bases, with 6 bases separating them. CDR3 sequence reads: CASSLGKYNEQFF. The DNA of the CDR3 is TGTGCCAGCAGCTTAGGGAAATACAATGAGCAGTTCTTC.

V and J are TRBV6-1 and TRBJ1-5; D uncertain. From germline, CDR1 is MNHNS and CDR2 SASEGT. CDR3 length equals 13 residues. V was cut by 6 bases and J by 4 bases, with 10 bases left in between. CDR3 sequence reads: CASRILGNQPQHF. The CDR3 bases are TGTGCCAGCAGGATACTAGGGAATCAGCCCCAGCATTTT.

This clonotype was recorded a few times. This sequence joins TRBV15 and TRBJ2-1, with a tentative D call TRBD1 (5 bases). V was shortened by 6 bases and J by 4 bases, with 10 bases between the two germline ends. Per germline, CDR1 LNHNV and CDR2 YYDKDF (reference sequence). The CDR3 is made up of 13 amino acids. As DNA, the CDR3 is TGTGCCACCAGTCAGGACACATACAATGAGCAGTTCTTC. Its translation is CATSQDTYNEQFF.